This T cell receptor beta chain was identified in a study of shared clonotypes between healthy human individuals. Study context: Sampling drew on donors who were two women and a few men aged 18 to 49. CD4 naive and CD4 memory each took three plates per donor, while CD8 naive took two and CD8 memory one. Whole-study findings and limits: In general, naive subsets displayed greater estimated richness than memory subsets did.

Tens of thousands of T cell genomes, or approximately 0.2 ug DNA, went into the sorted-subset replicate PCRs. The method was immunoSEQ multiplex PCR; TCRdb's version includes in-frame clones alone and lacks a portion of them. This sample carries approximately 1.1 million clones, around 78% of them seen once, and the ten largest clones take under 0.65%. This clone has only a few counts. Its antigen is unknown. Germline V gene lookup returns CDR1 SNHLY and CDR2 FYNNEI. This CDR3 comprises 11 residues. The V end was cut by 7 bases, the J end by 3 bases, with 6 bases between. The sample comprised memory CD4+ T cells from PBMCs. Subset here: CD45RA-negative fraction. This chain joins TRBV2 and TRBJ2-5; D gene unclear. The receptor comes from a man aged 18 to 29 in good health. Some clones in this sample may be carry-over from other donors' samples. CDR3 sequence reads: CASKPEETQYF. CDR3 nucleotides: TGTGCCAGCAAGCCAGAAGAGACCCAGTACTTC.